This T cell receptor beta chain was profiled in a study of regulatory T cells in long-lasting Graves disease (dated by TCRdb to the early 2020s). With regard to the full study: Antithyroid drugs had been taken for less than 3 months by newly diagnosed Graves' disease patients. The study was conducted in China and was registered as a clinical trial. A total of roughly 35 samples underwent TCR sequencing: about 13 from persistent and roughly 20 from newly diagnosed Graves' disease patients. Peripheral blood TCR sequencing and RNA sequencing compared persistent Graves' disease patients with newly diagnosed Graves' disease patients.

Taken with the paper, the label for time point translates to: newly diagnosed GD, antithyroid drugs for less than 3 months. For both TCR sequencing and RNA sequencing, RNA was extracted from PBMCs in TRIzol. Graves' disease was diagnosed according to American Thyroid Association guidelines. Patients were recruited from an endocrinology department in Xi'an, China. From each patient, nine milliliters of peripheral blood was collected into an EDTA anticoagulant tube. PBMCs were isolated by Ficoll Paque Plus density gradient separation without further T cell sorting. An Agilent 2100 Bioanalyzer and agarose gel were used to check RNA quality, and a NanoDrop 2000 was used to measure RNA concentration. The paper as a whole reports these results and caveats: Persistent disease showed preferential use of TRBV28, TRBJ1-2 and TRBJ2-5, whereas newly diagnosed disease favored TRBV20-1 and TRBJ2-1. Sequencing and analysis were restricted to the TCR beta chain. A larger number of public clonotypes was shared among persistent patients (approximately 2,600) than among newly diagnosed patients (around 880). As a limitation, the authors acknowledged that the small sample size may reduce accuracy. Compared with newly diagnosed patients, patients with persistent Graves' disease had lower TCR Shannon entropy and fewer highly expanded clones, which suggests clonal expansion. Peripheral blood alone was examined, since thyroid tissue, which constituted the primary lesion, could not be accessed.

The CDR1 and CDR2 encoded by the germline V gene are SGHTA and FQGNSA. Between the V and J ends, shortened by 5 bases and 5 bases respectively, the junction contains 13 bases. The CDR3 holds 14 amino acids from the cysteine to the phenylalanine. Only CDR3 DNA remains: 42 bases, in frame from the first base. Concerning this clonotype: Its antigen is not yet known. The record has no base qualities; no much larger clone is one base away.

Library creation used multiplex PCR. The data were produced on an Illumina HiSeq 4000. TCR beta libraries were built with iRepertoire HTBI primers and Arm-PCR amplification of CDR3 regions. Gel purification was performed on PCR products prior to sequencing. Per the source publication's procedure: A total of 62 TRBV and 14 TRBJ segments were identified across samples and were used for gene usage analysis of CDR3 amino acid clonotypes. Filtered high-quality paired reads were merged into contigs using COPE and FqMerger. BLAST was used to align contigs to the IMGT TRBV, TRBD and TRBJ reference genes, and CDR3 was defined following IMGT. Any clonotype with a frequency above 0.1% was counted as a highly expanded clone. Shannon entropy served as the measure of repertoire diversity, while the Gini coefficient captured V-J evenness. Clonotypes shared by more than one individual were considered public. TCRdb took the public reads, trimmed them with fastp at Q25, ran MiXCR for clone calling and kept in-frame beta chains. Each CDR3 protein gets just one entry, which takes the most common genes and DNA from the rows behind it. These V and J calls rely on TCRdb rather than the paper's analysis. The sample data list 550,000 to 650,000 distinct CDR3 sequences, and about 16% of these were observed just once. The ten top clones hold approximately 12% of the sample.

These sequences were also reported in another study, on T cells in Graves' hyperthyroidism and ophthalmopathy. As described in the second report: Stable Graves' hyperthyroidism was defined as no progression to ophthalmopathy during 18 months of follow-up. Hyperthyroidism patients were aged 18 to 65 years and newly diagnosed, with disease duration of less than 2 months. Any patient with an uncontrolled infection, another autoimmune disease, pregnancy or lactation was excluded. Diagnoses were based on clinical symptoms, serum thyroxine and TRAb, thyroid ultrasound and orbital computed tomography. A first-round RT-PCR of the TCR CDR3 used the HTBI primer set with the Qiagen OneStep RT-PCR kit. Most expanded thyroid clonotypes (frequency above 0.001) were also detected in blood, a finding suggesting that blood repertoires may reflect thyroid immune responses. A 13 V-J signature model separated ophthalmopathy from stable hyperthyroidism, with nearly 90% sensitivity and roughly 81% specificity in cross-validation and 80%/75% in testing. In validation, progression to ophthalmopathy was predicted by the model with approximately 67% sensitivity and roughly 76% specificity, a median of approximately 6.5 months before onset. To identify distinguishing TCR V-J signatures, a discovery cohort of roughly 100 patients was used, comprising 40 to 45 with Graves' ophthalmopathy and around 57 with stable Graves' hyperthyroidism. Prospective prediction of ophthalmopathy was tested in an independent validation cohort consisting of 18 hyperthyroidism patients and around 16 patients who later progressed to ophthalmopathy. The roughly 100 discovery patients were randomly divided into training and test sets at a 7:3 ratio. In addition, the study compared T-cell repertoires in thyroid tissue and in blood from five or six Graves' hyperthyroidism patients. After sampling, hyperthyroidism patients received methimazole starting at 30 mg daily, and ophthalmopathy patients received high-dose intravenous methylprednisolone. Libraries were constructed in a second round of multiplex PCR, after which size selection and purification were performed. The libraries were sequenced on an Illumina HiSeq2000 using paired-end 100 bp reads. SOAPnuke was used to process the raw data, removing reads that contained adapters or uncalled bases, had a mean Phred below 15, or lacked an exact match to the constant primer or identifier. High-quality paired reads were merged using COPE v1.2.5, and each unique nucleotide sequence was defined as a clonotype. MiTCR v1.1 was used to align clonotypes to the IMGT TRBV, TRBD and TRBJ reference segments. The analysis was restricted to V-J combinations with a frequency above 0.0001, which together covered roughly 99% of the repertoires. The TCS score was defined as F50 (clonal expansion) divided by E x V (chaos), with BLOSUM62-based TCRdist calculated between CDR3 peptides within each V-J. Welch's t-statistics and random forest reduced around 550 V-J features to about 13, which were used in a naive Bayes classifier (R e1071). Sample size was not statistically predetermined, and investigators were not blinded to group allocation. TCR Vbeta CDR3 sequencing of some 140 peripheral blood samples (43 ophthalmopathy, under 80 hyperthyroidism and around 17 progressor patients) is reported in the paper.

The receptor was isolated from a man between 18 and 29 years old with Graves disease. Donor details come from another sample of the same person, matched by shared clones. The chain was built from TRBV7-2 and TRBJ2-1; a confident D gene designation cannot be given. The sequenced sample was peripheral blood mononuclear cells (PBMCs), obtained at new diagnosis, from a patient treated with antithyroid drugs. The DNA reads TGTGCCAGCAGCGCAACTAACGCCCACAATGAGCAGTTCTTC. Translation gives CASSATNAHNEQFF.